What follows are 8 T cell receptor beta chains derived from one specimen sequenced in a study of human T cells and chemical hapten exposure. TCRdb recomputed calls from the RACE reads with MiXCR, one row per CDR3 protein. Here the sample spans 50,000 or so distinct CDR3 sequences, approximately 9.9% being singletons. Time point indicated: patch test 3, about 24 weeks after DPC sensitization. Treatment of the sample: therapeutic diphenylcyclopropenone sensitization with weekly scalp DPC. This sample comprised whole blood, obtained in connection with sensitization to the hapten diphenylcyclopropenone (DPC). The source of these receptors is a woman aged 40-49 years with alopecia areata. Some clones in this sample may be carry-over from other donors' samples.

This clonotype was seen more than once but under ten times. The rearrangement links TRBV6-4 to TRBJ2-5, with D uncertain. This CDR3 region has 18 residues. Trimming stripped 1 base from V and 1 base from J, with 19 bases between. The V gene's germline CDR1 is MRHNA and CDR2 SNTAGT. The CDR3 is CASSDWIKTRSIQETQYF. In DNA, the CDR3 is TGTGCCAGCAGTGACTGGATAAAGACACGGTCTATCCAAGAGACCCAGTACTTC.

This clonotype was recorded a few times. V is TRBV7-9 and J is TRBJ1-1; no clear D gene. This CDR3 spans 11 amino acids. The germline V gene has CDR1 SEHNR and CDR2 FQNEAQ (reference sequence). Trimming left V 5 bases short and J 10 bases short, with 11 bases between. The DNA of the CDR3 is TGTGCCAGCAGCCGTGGACCCGGAGCTTTCTTT. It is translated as CASSRGPGAFF.

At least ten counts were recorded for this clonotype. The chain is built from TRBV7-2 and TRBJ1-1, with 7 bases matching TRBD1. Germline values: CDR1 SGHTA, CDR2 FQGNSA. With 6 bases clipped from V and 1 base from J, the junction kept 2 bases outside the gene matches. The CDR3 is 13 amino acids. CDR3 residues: CASRQGENTEAFF. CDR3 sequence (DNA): TGTGCCAGCAGGCAGGGGGAGAACACTGAAGCTTTCTTT.

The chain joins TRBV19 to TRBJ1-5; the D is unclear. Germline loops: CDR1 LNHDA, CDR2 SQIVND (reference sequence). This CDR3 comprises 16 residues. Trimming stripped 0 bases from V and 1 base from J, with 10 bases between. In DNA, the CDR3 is TGTGCCAGTAGTATAGAACACGGGATGAGCAATCAGCCCCAGCATTTT. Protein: CASSIEHGMSNQPQHF.

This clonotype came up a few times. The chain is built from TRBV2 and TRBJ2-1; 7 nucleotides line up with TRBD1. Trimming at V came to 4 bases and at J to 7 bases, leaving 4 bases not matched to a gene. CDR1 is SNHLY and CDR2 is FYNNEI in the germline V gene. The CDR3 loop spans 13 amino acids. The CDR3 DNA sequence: TGTGCCAGCAGTGCGGCAGGGGGTAATGAGCAGTTCTTC. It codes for CASSAAGGNEQFF.

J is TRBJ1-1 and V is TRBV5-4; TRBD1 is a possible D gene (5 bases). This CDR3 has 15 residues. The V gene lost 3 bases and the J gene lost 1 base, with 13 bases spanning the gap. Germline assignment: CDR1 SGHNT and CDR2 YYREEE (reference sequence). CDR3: CASSSPGGTNTEAFF. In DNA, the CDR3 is TGTGCCAGCAGCTCACCTGGGGGGACGAACACTGAAGCTTTCTTT.

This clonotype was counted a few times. CDR3 sequence: CASSVDGSPQETQYF. The DNA for the CDR3 is TGTGCCAGCAGCGTAGACGGGTCCCCTCAAGAGACCCAGTACTTC. The chain has TRBV9 and TRBJ2-5; no clear D. V lost 0 bases and J 2 bases, leaving 11 bases between the germline ends. CDR1 and CDR2 from the germline V gene are SGDLS and YYNGEE. The CDR3 spans 15 residues.

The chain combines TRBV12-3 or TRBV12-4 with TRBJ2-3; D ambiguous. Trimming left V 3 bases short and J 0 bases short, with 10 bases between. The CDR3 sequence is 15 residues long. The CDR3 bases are TGTGCCAGCAGTTTGAAGACTTATAGCACAGATACGCAGTATTTT. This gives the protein CASSLKTYSTDTQYF.